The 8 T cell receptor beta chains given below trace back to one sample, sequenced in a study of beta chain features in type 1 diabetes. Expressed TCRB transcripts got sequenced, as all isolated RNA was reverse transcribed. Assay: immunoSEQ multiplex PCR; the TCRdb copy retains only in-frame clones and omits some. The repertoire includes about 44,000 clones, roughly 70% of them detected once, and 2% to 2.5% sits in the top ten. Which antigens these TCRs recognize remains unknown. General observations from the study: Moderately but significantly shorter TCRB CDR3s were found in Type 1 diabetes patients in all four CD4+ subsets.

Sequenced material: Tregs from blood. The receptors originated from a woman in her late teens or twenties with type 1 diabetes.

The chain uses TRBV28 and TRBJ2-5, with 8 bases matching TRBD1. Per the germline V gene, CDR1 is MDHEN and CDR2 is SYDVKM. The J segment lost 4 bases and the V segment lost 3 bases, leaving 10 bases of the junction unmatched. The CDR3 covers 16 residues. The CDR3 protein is CASSLGMDRVRETQYF. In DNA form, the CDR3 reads TGTGCCAGCAGTTTGGGTATGGACAGGGTCAGAGAGACCCAGTACTTC.

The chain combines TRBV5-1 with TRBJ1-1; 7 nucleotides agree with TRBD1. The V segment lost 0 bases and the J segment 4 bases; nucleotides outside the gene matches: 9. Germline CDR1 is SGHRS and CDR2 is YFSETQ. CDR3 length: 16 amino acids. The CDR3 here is CASSLAPTAGGTEAFF. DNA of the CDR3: TGCGCCAGCAGCTTGGCCCCGACAGCAGGGGGCACTGAAGCTTTCTTT.

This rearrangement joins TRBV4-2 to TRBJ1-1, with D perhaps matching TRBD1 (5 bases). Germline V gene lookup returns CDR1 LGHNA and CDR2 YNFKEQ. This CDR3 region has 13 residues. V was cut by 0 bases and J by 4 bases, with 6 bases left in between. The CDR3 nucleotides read TGTGCCAGCAGCCAAGATGGGGCCACTGAAGCTTTCTTT. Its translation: CASSQDGATEAFF.

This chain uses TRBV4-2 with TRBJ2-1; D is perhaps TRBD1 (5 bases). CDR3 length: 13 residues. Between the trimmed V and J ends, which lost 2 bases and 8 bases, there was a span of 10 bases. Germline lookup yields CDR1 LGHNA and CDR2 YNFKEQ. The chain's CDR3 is CASSQQGSDEQFF. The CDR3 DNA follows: TGTGCCAGCAGCCAACAGGGCTCGGATGAGCAGTTCTTC.

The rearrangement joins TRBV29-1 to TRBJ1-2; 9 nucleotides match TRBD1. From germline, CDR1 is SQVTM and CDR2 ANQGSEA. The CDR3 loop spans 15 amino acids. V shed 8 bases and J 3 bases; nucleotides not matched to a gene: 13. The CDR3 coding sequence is TGCAGCACAGGACAGGGTGGACAGGGGTACTATGGCTACACCTTC. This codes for CSTGQGGQGYYGYTF. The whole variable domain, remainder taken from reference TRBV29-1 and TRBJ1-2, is SAVISQKPSRDICQRGTSLTIQCQVDSQVTMMFWYRQQPGQSLTLIATANQGSEATYESGFVIDKFPISRPNLTFSTLTVSNMSPEDSSIYLCSTGQGGQGYYGYTFGSGTRLTVV.

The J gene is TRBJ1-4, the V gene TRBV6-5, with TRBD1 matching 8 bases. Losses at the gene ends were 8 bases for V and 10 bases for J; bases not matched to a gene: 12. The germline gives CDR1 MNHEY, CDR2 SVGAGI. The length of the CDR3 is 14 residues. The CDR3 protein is CASSPDRVFRKLFF. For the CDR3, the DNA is TGTGCCAGCTCTCCGGACAGGGTGTTCCGAAAACTGTTTTTT.

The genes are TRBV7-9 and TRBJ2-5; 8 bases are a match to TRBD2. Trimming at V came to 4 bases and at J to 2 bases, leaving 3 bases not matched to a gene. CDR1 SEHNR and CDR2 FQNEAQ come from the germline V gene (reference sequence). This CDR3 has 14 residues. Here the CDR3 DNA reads TGTGCCAGCAGCTCCGGGGGGGTTCAAGAGACCCAGTACTTC. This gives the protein CASSSGGVQETQYF.

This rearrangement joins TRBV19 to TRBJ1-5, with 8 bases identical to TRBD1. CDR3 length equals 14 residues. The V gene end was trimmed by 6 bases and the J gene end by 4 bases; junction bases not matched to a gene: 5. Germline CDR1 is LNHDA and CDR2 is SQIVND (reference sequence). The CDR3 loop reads CASRMTGVNQPQHF. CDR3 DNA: TGTGCCAGTAGGATGACAGGGGTGAATCAGCCCCAGCATTTT.